The next 17 T cell receptor beta chains were all read from a single sample in a study of early stage breast cancer tumors. Clones were sequenced by immunoSEQ multiplex PCR, and TCRdb holds only the in-frame ones, with some missing. The profile covers around 50,000 clones, with about 83% appearing a single time and approximately 1.4% taken by the ten largest. The sample taken for sequencing was blood. These receptors were taken from a person between 50 and 60 years old with breast cancer.

The chain is built from TRBV29-1 and TRBJ2-2, with 9 positions matching TRBD1. CDR3 length: 17 amino acids. Germline CDR1 SQVTM, CDR2 ANQGSEA. The trim removed 6 bases at V and 6 bases at J, leaving 17 bases unmatched. In DNA, the CDR3 is TGCAGCGTGCCCCGGGACAGGGACAGGGAGAAACCCGGGGAGCTGTTTTTT. Its translation is CSVPRDRDREKPGELFF.

The rearrangement links TRBV14 to TRBJ2-1, with no clear D. Germline lookup yields CDR1 SGHDN and CDR2 FVKESK. Trimming stripped 0 bases from V and 10 bases from J, with 7 bases between. CDR3 size: 12 residues. The CDR3 region has the DNA TGTGCCAGCAGCCAAGAGTGGCGGGAGCAGTTCTTC. It yields the protein CASSQEWREQFF.

This clone occurred a few times. This rearrangement joins TRBV27 to TRBJ2-3; 7 bases match TRBD2. V dropped 7 bases and J dropped 0; count of bases not matched to a gene: 19. The CDR3 contains 19 residues. CDR1 MNHEY and CDR2 SMNVEV come from the germline V gene (reference sequence). The CDR3 DNA sequence: TGTGCCAGCATTTCGGGTGGGAGGGTACGGTCTACAAGCACAGATACGCAGTATTTT. Translated, it gives CASISGGRVRSTSTDTQYF.

This rearrangement joins TRBV28 to TRBJ2-7; possible D gene TRBD1, 7 bases. In germline, CDR1 is MDHEN, CDR2 SYDVKM. The CDR3 spans 19 residues. V lost 4 bases and J lost 3, with 28 bases in between. CDR3 in amino acids: CASSSPNHDRDWYIYEQYF. CDR3 nucleotide sequence: TGTGCCAGCAGTTCGCCGAATCATGACAGGGACTGGTATATCTACGAGCAGTACTTC.

In its sample, this clone was seen a few times. J is TRBJ1-1 and V is TRBV19; tentatively, D is TRBD1 (5 bases). The germline CDR1 and CDR2 sequences are LNHDA and SQIVND (reference sequence). Trimming shortened V by 0 bases and J by 4 bases, and 12 bases separated the two germline ends. The CDR3 length is 15 residues. Here the CDR3 DNA reads TGTGCCAGTAGTATAGAGGGGCAGGGAGGCACTGAAGCTTTCTTT. Translating it yields CASSIEGQGGTEAFF. Looking up the rest from reference TRBV19 and TRBJ1-1 gives the full variable domain: DGGITQSPKYLFRKEGQNVTLSCEQNLNHDAMYWYRQDPGQGLRLIYYSQIVNDFQKGDIAEGYSVSREKKESFPLTVTSAQKNPTAFYLCASSIEGQGGTEAFFGQGTRLTVV.

The chain combines TRBV29-1 with TRBJ2-6; D gene unclear. The V gene's germline CDR1 is SQVTM and CDR2 ANQGSEA. The CDR3 length is 18 residues. V was trimmed by 6 bases and J by 1 base, leaving 22 bases between them. The CDR3 region is CSVDPGERIWSGANVLTF. CDR3 coding DNA: TGCAGCGTGGACCCCGGCGAACGCATATGGTCTGGGGCCAACGTCCTGACTTTC.

This clone occurred a few times. The chain couples TRBV15 to TRBJ2-5; D is perhaps TRBD2 (6 bases). The germline CDR1 and CDR2 sequences are LNHNV and YYDKDF (reference sequence). V lost 5 bases and J lost 2, with 12 bases in between. This CDR3 spans 14 amino acids. DNA of the CDR3: TGTGCCACCAGCGGACGTGGAGGGCAAGAGACCCAGTACTTC. The encoded protein is CATSGRGGQETQYF.

This chain connects TRBV29-1 to TRBJ1-1; 8 bases are a match to TRBD1. The germline V gene has CDR1 SQVTM and CDR2 ANQGSEA. The J segment lost 4 bases and the V segment lost 6 bases, leaving 4 bases of the junction unmatched. The CDR3 has 12 residues. CDR3 in amino acids: CSVYTGGTEAFF. For the CDR3, the DNA is TGCAGCGTGTATACAGGGGGCACTGAAGCTTTCTTT.

The chain carries TRBV28 and TRBJ1-1; D not certain. Germline lookup yields CDR1 MDHEN and CDR2 SYDVKM. The ends were cut back, 6 bases at V and 2 bases at J, with 16 bases in the middle. CDR3 length equals 15 residues. In DNA form, the CDR3 reads TGTGCCAGCAGGACGGTGAGTACGCGCAACACTGAAGCTTTCTTT. Translation: CASRTVSTRNTEAFF.

The rearrangement links TRBV21-1 to TRBJ1-2. TRBV21-1 represents a pseudogene. The CDR3 contains 17 residues. This CDR3 is CASSKCGRDEANYGYTF. The CDR3 bases are TGTGCCAGCAGCAAATGTGGCAGGGACGAGGCTAACTATGGCTACACCTTC.

The V call is TRBV6-5, the J call TRBJ2-7; 10 nucleotides match TRBD2. V lost 7 bases, J lost 0 bases, and 6 bases stayed unmatched. The CDR3 is 15 amino acids. CDR1 and CDR2 from the germline V gene are MNHEY and SVGAGI. This chain's CDR3 is CASTSGGLSSYEQYF. The CDR3 DNA is TGTGCCAGCACTAGCGGGGGCCTAAGCTCCTACGAGCAGTACTTC.

In DNA form, the CDR3 reads TGTGCCAGCAGCTCGGGACTGTACACCGGGGAGCTGTTTTTT. It encodes CASSSGLYTGELFF. The chain links TRBV7-3 to TRBJ2-2; possibly TRBD2 for D (6 bases). Germline loops: CDR1 SGHTA, CDR2 FQGTGA. CDR3 length: 14 residues. The V and J ends lost 4 bases and 3 bases respectively, with 9 bases between them.

This clone was seen only once. The rearrangement links TRBV6-4 to TRBJ2-1, with TRBD2 matching 14 bases. CDR3 length equals 19 residues. The V segment lost 3 bases and the J segment 5 bases; nucleotides outside the gene matches: 12. Germline loops: CDR1 MRHNA, CDR2 SNTAGT. The CDR3 region has the DNA TGTGCCAGCAGTGATTGGGGCGGACTAGCGGGAGGCCAACACAATGAGCAGTTCTTC. Translated: CASSDWGGLAGGQHNEQFF.

The V call is TRBV6-5, the J call TRBJ1-1; tentatively, D is TRBD1 (5 bases). The V and J ends lost 0 bases and 4 bases respectively, with 15 bases between them. This CDR3 has 16 amino acids. Germline CDR1 is MNHEY and CDR2 is SVGAGI. CDR3 amino acids: CASSYSAQGGVTEAFF. CDR3 nucleotides: TGTGCCAGCAGTTACTCGGCGCAGGGAGGAGTCACTGAAGCTTTCTTT.

The chain couples TRBV5-1 to TRBJ2-1, with D maybe TRBD2 (5 bases). Germline V gives CDR1 SGHRS, CDR2 YFSETQ. The CDR3 runs 14 residues. Trimming took off 0 bases at V and 3 bases at J, with 7 bases between the two ends. The CDR3 sequence is CASSLATSYNEQFF. For the CDR3, the DNA is TGCGCCAGCAGCTTGGCCACTAGCTACAATGAGCAGTTCTTC.

The chain recombines TRBV7-2 with TRBJ2-5, with D maybe TRBD1 (5 bases). The CDR3 length is 12 residues. V shed 5 bases and J shed 5 bases, with 9 bases lying between them. Germline CDR1 is SGHTA and CDR2 is FQGNSA. In DNA, the CDR3 is TGTGCCAGCAGCGGGGCCCGTGAGACCCAGTACTTC. Translation gives CASSGARETQYF.

This clone was counted a single time. The rearrangement uses TRBV2 and TRBJ2-1; 8 nucleotides line up with TRBD2. The CDR3 has 12 amino acids. Germline CDR1 and CDR2: SNHLY and FYNNEI. Trimming took 8 bases from V and 9 from J; bases not matched to a gene: 6. CDR3 in amino acids: CASGGLVGEQFF. The CDR3 DNA reads TGTGCCAGCGGGGGACTAGTCGGTGAGCAGTTCTTC.